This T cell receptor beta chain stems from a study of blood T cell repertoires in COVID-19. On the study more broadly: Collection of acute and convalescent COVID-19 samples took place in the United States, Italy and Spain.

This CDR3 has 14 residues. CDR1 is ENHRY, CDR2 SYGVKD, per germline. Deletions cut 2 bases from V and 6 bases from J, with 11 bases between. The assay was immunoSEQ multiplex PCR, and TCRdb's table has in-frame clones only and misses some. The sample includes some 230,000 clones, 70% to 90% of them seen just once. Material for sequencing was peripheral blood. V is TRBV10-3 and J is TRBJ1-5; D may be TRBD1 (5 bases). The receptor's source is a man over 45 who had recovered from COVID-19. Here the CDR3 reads CAISENQGGQPQHF. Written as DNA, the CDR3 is TGTGCCATCAGTGAGAATCAGGGCGGTCAGCCCCAGCATTTT.